The 25 T cell receptor beta chains listed next were all sequenced from one sample in a study of T cells after yellow fever vaccination. TCRdb re-called the 5' RACE reads with MiXCR, one entry per CDR3 protein. The table records about 220,000 distinct CDR3 sequences, approximately 3% of them present only once. The source was CD4+ T cells sorted from PBMCs, collected 10 days after the yellow fever booster vaccination. These receptor sequences come from a man aged 18 to 30 who received the YFV17D yellow fever vaccine.

A few counts support this clonotype. This sequence joins TRBV7-2 and TRBJ1-2; D remains ambiguous. The V and J ends lost 6 bases and 7 bases respectively, with 9 bases between them. This CDR3 region has 11 residues. Germline CDR1 is SGHTA and CDR2 is FQGNSA. DNA of the CDR3: TGTGCCAGCAGAGGTGGGGTTGGCTACACCTTC. It is translated as CASRGGVGYTF. Full variable domain (remainder filled in from reference TRBV7-2 and TRBJ1-2): GAGVSQSPSNKVTEKGKDVELRCDPISGHTALYWYRQSLGQGLEFLIYFQGNSAPDKSGLPSDRFSAERTGGSVSTLTIQRTQQEDSAVYLCASRGGVGYTFGSGTRLTVV.

Ten or more counts support this clonotype. V is TRBV11-2 and J is TRBJ1-2; D remains unclear. The CDR3 totals 14 residues. Germline V lookup: CDR1 SGHAT, CDR2 FQNNGV. Trimming stripped 0 bases from V and 4 bases from J, with 9 bases between. This CDR3 reads CASSLEVGFYGYTF. The CDR3, as DNA: TGTGCCAGCAGCTTAGAGGTGGGCTTCTATGGCTACACCTTC.

This clonotype was recorded many times. This rearrangement joins TRBV5-1 to TRBJ2-1; TRBD1 matches at 9 bases. The CDR3 covers 14 residues. CDR1 is SGHRS and CDR2 is YFSETQ in the germline V gene. The V segment lost 7 bases and the J segment 7 bases; nucleotides outside the gene matches: 9. This CDR3 is CASYRGPIGNEQFF. CDR3 nucleotides: TGCGCCAGCTACAGGGGGCCTATAGGAAATGAGCAGTTCTTC. The complete variable domain, with remaining parts taken from reference TRBV5-1 and TRBJ2-1, reads KAGVTQTPRYLIKTRGQQVTLSCSPISGHRSVSWYQQTPGQGLQFLFEYFSETQRNKGNFPGRFSGRQFSNSRSEMNVSTLELGDSALYLCASYRGPIGNEQFFGPGTRLTVL.

This clonotype has more than one count but fewer than ten. V is TRBV21-1 and J is TRBJ2-2; TRBD1 reflects the table's D call only, with no check against the DNA. TRBV21-1 is a pseudogene. The CDR3 covers 16 residues. CDR3 bases: TGTGCCAGCAGCAAGGAAACCCGGGGGGGCACCGGGGAGCTGTTTTTT. Its protein product is CASSKETRGGTGELFF.

The sample holds many counts of this clonotype. The rearrangement uses TRBV7-8 and TRBJ2-2; D is tentatively TRBD1 or TRBD2 (5 bases each). The CDR3 totals 17 residues. With 5 bases removed from V and 6 bases from J, the gap between germline ends came to 22 bases. Looked up from germline, CDR1 is SGHVS and CDR2 is FQNEAQ. CDR3 loop: CASSLRGGQQGAGELFF. Written as DNA, the CDR3 is TGTGCCAGCAGCCTCCGTGGGGGTCAGCAGGGTGCCGGGGAGCTGTTTTTT. Variable domain in full (rest from reference TRBV7-8 and TRBJ2-2): GAGVSQSPRYKVAKRGQDVALRCDPISGHVSLFWYQQALGQGPEFLTYFQNEAQLDKSGLPSDRFFAERPEGSVSTLKIQRTQQEDSAVYLCASSLRGGQQGAGELFFGEGSRLTVL.

The V gene is TRBV11-2, the J gene TRBJ2-3; D perhaps matches TRBD1 (6 bases). V was trimmed by 1 base and J by 5 bases, leaving 13 bases between them. Germline values: CDR1 SGHAT, CDR2 FQNNGV. CDR3 length: 15 residues. CDR3 nucleotides: TGTGCCAGCAGCTTAGTACAGGGTCATCAAGATACGCAGTATTTT. This sequence encodes CASSLVQGHQDTQYF.

This clonotype appeared many times. The genes are TRBV10-3 and TRBJ2-3; possible D gene TRBD1, 6 bases. Germline V gives CDR1 ENHRY, CDR2 SYGVKD. The CDR3 runs 14 residues. Trimming stripped 4 bases from V and 3 bases from J, with 11 bases between. In nucleotides, the CDR3 is TGTGCCATCAGTGGTTCGAGGGGGACAGATACGCAGTATTTT. The encoded protein is CAISGSRGTDTQYF.

This clonotype came up many times. The chain recombines TRBV7-3 with TRBJ2-1, with TRBD2 as a possible D gene (5 bases). V dropped 2 bases and J dropped 10 bases, with 12 bases sitting between them. This CDR3 has 13 residues. Germline values: CDR1 SGHTA, CDR2 FQGTGA. The CDR3 DNA reads TGTGCCAGCAGCTTACGGGGTTCGGGAGAGCAGTTCTTC. It specifies CASSLRGSGEQFF.

This clonotype was detected many times. The rearrangement uses TRBV20-1 and TRBJ1-5; no definite D call. The germline V and J ends were trimmed by 0 bases and 1 base, with 13 bases remaining between them. The CDR3 spans 16 residues. The germline V gene has CDR1 DFQATT and CDR2 SNEGSKA (reference sequence). CDR3 residues: CSARDFRTGSNQPQHF. The CDR3 coding sequence is TGCAGTGCTAGAGATTTCCGGACGGGGAGCAATCAGCCCCAGCATTTT.

The chain links TRBV19 to TRBJ1-1; possibly TRBD1 for D (5 bases). The CDR3 extends over 13 amino acids. Germline values: CDR1 LNHDA, CDR2 SQIVND (reference sequence). The V end was cut by 5 bases, the J end by 6 bases, with 13 bases between. Here the CDR3 DNA reads TGTGCCAGTAGTCCCGAGGGAGGGGCTGAAGCTTTCTTT. Protein sequence: CASSPEGGAEAFF.

This clonotype has just a few counts. The chain joins TRBV18 to TRBJ1-1, with a tentative D call TRBD1 (6 bases). There are 15 residues in the CDR3. V dropped 3 bases and J dropped 1 base, with 12 bases sitting between them. Germline CDR1 reads KGHSH; CDR2 reads LQKENI. Written as DNA, the CDR3 is TGTGCCAGCTCACCCGGAGGCAGGGGGAACACTGAAGCTTTCTTT. Protein product: CASSPGGRGNTEAFF.

In this sample, this clonotype turned up many times. This sequence joins TRBV11-2 and TRBJ2-1, with a tentative D call TRBD2 (5 bases). The V gene lost 3 bases and the J gene lost 7 bases, with 10 bases spanning the gap. There are 13 residues in the CDR3. The germline gives CDR1 SGHAT, CDR2 FQNNGV. CDR3: CASSFRERNEQFF. The CDR3 nucleotides are TGTGCCAGCAGCTTTCGGGAACGGAATGAGCAGTTCTTC.

This clonotype was counted at least ten times. This sequence joins TRBV6-6 and TRBJ2-5, with D unresolved. The V and J ends lost 2 bases and 6 bases respectively, with 10 bases between them. The CDR3 has 13 residues. Looked up from germline, CDR1 is MNHNY and CDR2 is SVGAGI (reference sequence). This chain's CDR3 is CASSYVRRQTQYF. The CDR3 DNA sequence: TGTGCCAGCAGTTACGTCCGTCGTCAGACCCAGTACTTC.

This clonotype appeared a few times. The chain has TRBV7-2 and TRBJ2-3; D may be TRBD1 or TRBD2 (5 bases each). CDR3 size: 14 residues. The V end was cut by 2 bases, the J end by 4 bases, with 10 bases between. The germline V gene encodes CDR1 SGHTA and CDR2 FQGNSA. CDR3 loop: CASSLISGPDTQYF. The CDR3 DNA is TGTGCCAGCAGCTTAATCTCGGGGCCAGATACGCAGTATTTT.

This clonotype was seen many times. The chain employs TRBV19 and TRBJ1-5; D is perhaps TRBD1 (6 bases). With 5 bases removed from V and 9 bases from J, the gap between germline ends came to 17 bases. The CDR3 extends over 14 amino acids. Germline V CDR1 and CDR2: LNHDA, SQIVND (reference sequence). In DNA, the CDR3 is TGTGCCAGTAGTTTGACAGGTGCTCACGGGCCCCAGCATTTT. Translation gives CASSLTGAHGPQHF.

This clonotype was seen at least ten times. This chain uses TRBV5-1 with TRBJ2-4, with D possibly being TRBD1 or TRBD2 (5 bases each). The CDR3 sequence is 11 residues long. CDR1 is SGHRS and CDR2 is YFSETQ in the germline V gene. V was pared by 7 bases and J by 8 bases, with 10 bases between. The DNA for the CDR3 is TGCGCCAGCGGGACGCAGCACATTCAGTACTTC. Translating it yields CASGTQHIQYF.

This sequence joins TRBV5-1 and TRBJ1-1, with 8 bases fitting TRBD1. Germline CDR1 and CDR2: SGHRS and YFSETQ. Germline trimming cut 5 bases from V and 7 bases from J; bases unmatched to any gene: 7. This CDR3 is 13 amino acids long. CDR3 region: CASRDRQGNEAFF. In DNA form, the CDR3 reads TGCGCCAGCAGGGACCGACAGGGGAATGAAGCTTTCTTT.

This clonotype was counted at least ten times. V is TRBV20-1 and J is TRBJ1-5; D gene unclear. This CDR3 comprises 14 residues. CDR1 DFQATT and CDR2 SNEGSKA come from the germline V gene (reference sequence). The V end lost 1 base, the J end lost 4 bases, and 11 bases lay between the germline ends. The CDR3 sequence is CSARVGGGNQPQHF. CDR3 sequence (DNA): TGCAGTGCTAGAGTGGGAGGAGGGAATCAGCCCCAGCATTTT.

There are many counts of this clonotype. The V call is TRBV20-1, the J call TRBJ2-3; TRBD2 agrees at 8 bases. V was pared by 5 bases and J by 0 bases, with 1 base of the junction left unmatched. CDR1 and CDR2 (germline): DFQATT, SNEGSKA (reference sequence). The CDR3 has 13 amino acids. The CDR3 loop reads CSASGGSTDTQYF. CDR3 bases: TGCAGTGCTTCGGGGGGGAGCACAGATACGCAGTATTTT.

This clonotype was counted ten times or more. This chain uses TRBV20-1 with TRBJ2-7; 9 nucleotides align to TRBD1. Per germline, CDR1 DFQATT and CDR2 SNEGSKA (reference sequence). This CDR3 has 14 residues. The V and J ends lost 4 bases and 6 bases, in that order; junction bases with no gene match: 10. CDR3 nucleotide sequence: TGCAGTGCTATTTCCGGGACAGGGAAAAGCGAGCAGTACTTC. This sequence encodes CSAISGTGKSEQYF.

This clonotype was counted only a few times. The V and J genes are TRBV6-2 or TRBV6-3 and TRBJ2-6, with D maybe TRBD1 (6 bases). Trimming took off 0 bases at V and 0 bases at J, with 9 bases between the two ends. The CDR3 runs 17 residues. Germline-derived CDR1 and CDR2 are MNHEY and SVGEGT. CDR3 sequence reads: CASSYSGHFSGANVLTF. Written as DNA, the CDR3 is TGTGCCAGCAGTTACTCGGGACACTTCTCTGGGGCCAACGTCCTGACTTTC.

About this clonotype itself: A single base separates this from a much larger clone, so it may be a read error. This rearrangement joins TRBV7-2 to TRBJ2-1; D is perhaps TRBD2 (5 bases). V was cut by 5 bases and J by 3 bases, with 11 bases left in between. The CDR3 length is 14 residues. Per the germline V gene, CDR1 is SGHTA and CDR2 is FQGNSA. The CDR3: CASSTDWVYNEQFF. The DNA for the CDR3 is TGTGCCAGCAGCACGGACTGGGTCTACAATGAGCAGTTCTTC.

This chain connects TRBV6-6 to TRBJ2-7; the D gene is possibly TRBD1 (5 bases). The germline gives CDR1 MNHNY, CDR2 SVGAGI (reference sequence). The CDR3 has 13 amino acids. The V gene lost 4 bases and the J gene lost 7 bases, with 14 bases spanning the gap. The DNA for the CDR3 is TGTGCCAGCAGTTCGACCGACAGTGAAGAGCAGTACGTC. It translates to CASSSTDSEEQYV.

V gene TRBV3-1 combines with J gene TRBJ1-6; 8 nucleotides agree with TRBD1. Germline V CDR1 and CDR2: LGHDT, YNNKEL (reference sequence). J was trimmed by 10 bases and V by 4 bases; bases with no gene match: 9. This CDR3 has 15 residues. The CDR3 bases are TGTGCCAGCAGCCTTGCCACAGGGGGAGGATCACCCCTCCACTTT. The encoded protein is CASSLATGGGSPLHF. Variable domain in full (rest from reference TRBV3-1 and TRBJ1-6): DTAVSQTPKYLVTQMGNDKSIKCEQNLGHDTMYWYKQDSKKFLKIMFSYNNKELIINETVPNRFSPKSPDKAHLNLHINSLELGDSAVYFCASSLATGGGSPLHFGNGTRLTVT.

This clonotype was seen a few times. The V and J genes are TRBV20-1 and TRBJ2-7, with TRBD1 identical over 7 bases. The CDR3 has 16 amino acids. Germline V gene sequence: CDR1 DFQATT, CDR2 SNEGSKA (reference sequence). Trimming cost V 1 base and J 0 bases; bases outside gene matches: 9. CDR3 DNA sequence: TGCAGTGCTAGAGCGGTTGGCAGGGGGTACTCCTACGAGCAGTACTTC. Its protein product is CSARAVGRGYSYEQYF.